This TCR beta chain was recovered during a study of glioma-infiltrating T cells. Points from the study as a whole: Very few CDR3 sequences were shared between tissue and blood. Gliomas, especially low-grade, showed above-expected tissue-blood divergence; non-neoplastic patients showed below.

Germline trimming cut 1 base from V and 1 base from J; bases unmatched to any gene: 4. This CDR3 comprises 16 residues. Germline values: CDR1 LNHNV, CDR2 YYDKDF (reference sequence). This clonotype was seen many times. Antigen unknown. Using RNA template, CDR3s of TCR alpha and beta were amplified with iRepertoire arm-PCR. One-step reverse transcription and amplification started from approximately 100-400 ng of tissue mRNA or PBMC total RNA. Each CDR3 protein is one row after TCRdb ran MiXCR on the multiplex PCR reads. The repertoire holds 100,000 to 150,000 distinct CDR3 sequences, with 24% as singletons.

The V and J genes are TRBV15 and TRBJ1-5, with TRBD1 matching over 7 bases. The source is a human donor with low-grade glioma or glioblastoma, undergoing nonglioma brain surgery, or in good health (not recorded which). Sequenced: glioma tissue, nonneoplastic brain tissue, or PBMCs (not recorded which). This chain's CDR3 is CATSRGDRESNQPQHF. Here the CDR3 DNA reads TGTGCCACCAGCAGAGGTGACAGGGAAAGCAATCAGCCCCAGCATTTT.